Here is one T cell receptor (beta chain) with its context. Germline V lookup: CDR1 SNHLY, CDR2 FYNNEI. The length of the CDR3 is 16 residues. The trim removed 5 bases at V and 0 bases at J, leaving 4 bases unmatched. The sample comes from a study of blood T cell repertoires in COVID-19. About the study: Italy, Spain and the United States were the sources of the convalescent and acute COVID-19 samples.

The assay was immunoSEQ multiplex PCR, and TCRdb's table has in-frame clones only and misses some. The table shows about 150,000 clones, with roughly 78% occurring only once. The receptor comes from a human donor with acute or convalescent COVID-19. The donor label of this sample is uncertain. The chain is built from TRBV2 and TRBJ2-2; 9 bases line up with TRBD1. The sample was peripheral blood. CDR3: CASSPRQGANTGELFF. CDR3 DNA: TGTGCCAGCAGTCCCCGACAGGGGGCGAACACCGGGGAGCTGTTTTTT.